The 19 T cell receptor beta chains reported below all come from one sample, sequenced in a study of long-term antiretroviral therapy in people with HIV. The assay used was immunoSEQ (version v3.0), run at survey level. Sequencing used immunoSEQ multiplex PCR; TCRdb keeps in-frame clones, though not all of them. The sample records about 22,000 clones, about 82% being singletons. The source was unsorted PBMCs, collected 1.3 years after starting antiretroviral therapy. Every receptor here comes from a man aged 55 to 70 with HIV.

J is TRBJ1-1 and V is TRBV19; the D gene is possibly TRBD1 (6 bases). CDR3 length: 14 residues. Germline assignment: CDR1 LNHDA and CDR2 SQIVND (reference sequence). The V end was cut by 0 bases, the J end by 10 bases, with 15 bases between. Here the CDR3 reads CASSIDPQGSAAFF. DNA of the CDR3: TGTGCCAGTAGTATAGATCCACAGGGATCGGCAGCTTTCTTT.

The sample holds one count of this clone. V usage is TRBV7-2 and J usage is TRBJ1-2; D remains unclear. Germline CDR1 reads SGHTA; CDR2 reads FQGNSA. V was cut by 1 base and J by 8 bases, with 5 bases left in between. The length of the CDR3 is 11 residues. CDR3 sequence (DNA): TGTGCCAGCAGCTTAGGGATCGGCTACACCTTC. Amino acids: CASSLGIGYTF.

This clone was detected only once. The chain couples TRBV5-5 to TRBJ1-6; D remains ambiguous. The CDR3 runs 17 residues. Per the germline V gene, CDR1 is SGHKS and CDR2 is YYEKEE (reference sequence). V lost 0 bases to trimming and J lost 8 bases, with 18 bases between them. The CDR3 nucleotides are TGTGCCAGCAGCTTGGACCCGATGGCCGGGAGTTATTCACCCCTCCACTTT. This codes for CASSLDPMAGSYSPLHF.

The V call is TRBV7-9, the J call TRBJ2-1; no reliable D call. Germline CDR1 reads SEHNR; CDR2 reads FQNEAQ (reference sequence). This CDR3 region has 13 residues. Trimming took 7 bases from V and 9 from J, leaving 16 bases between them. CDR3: CASTIELAGEQFF. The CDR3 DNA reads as TGTGCCAGCACCATCGAGTTAGCAGGTGAGCAGTTCTTC.

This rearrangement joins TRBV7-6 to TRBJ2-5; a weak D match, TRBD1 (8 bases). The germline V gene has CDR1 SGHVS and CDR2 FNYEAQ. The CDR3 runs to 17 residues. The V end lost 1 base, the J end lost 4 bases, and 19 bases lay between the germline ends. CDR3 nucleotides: TGTGCCAGCAGCTTAGTCCCCAATACAGGGGGGGGAGAGACCCAGTACTTC. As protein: CASSLVPNTGGGETQYF.

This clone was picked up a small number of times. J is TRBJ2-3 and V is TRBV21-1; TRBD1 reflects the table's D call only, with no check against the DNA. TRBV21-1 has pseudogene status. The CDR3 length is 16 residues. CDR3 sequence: CASSTDRGRGTDTQYF. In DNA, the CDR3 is TGTGCCAGCAGCACGGACAGGGGTCGCGGCACAGATACGCAGTATTTT.

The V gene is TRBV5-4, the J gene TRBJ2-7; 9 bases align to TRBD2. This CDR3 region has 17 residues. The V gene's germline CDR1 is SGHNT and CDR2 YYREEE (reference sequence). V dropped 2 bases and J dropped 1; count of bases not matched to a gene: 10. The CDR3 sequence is CASSFTSGPSTSYEQYF. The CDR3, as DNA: TGTGCCAGCAGCTTCACTAGCGGGCCCAGCACGTCCTACGAGCAGTACTTC.

This chain's CDR3 is CASSPRDVYTEAFF. The CDR3 DNA sequence: TGTGCCAGCAGCCCTCGTGATGTATACACTGAAGCTTTCTTT. V usage is TRBV13 and J usage is TRBJ1-1; D uncertain. CDR1 is PRHDT and CDR2 is FYEKMQ in the germline V gene (reference sequence). Trimming left V 5 bases short and J 3 bases short, with 13 bases between. This CDR3 region has 14 residues.

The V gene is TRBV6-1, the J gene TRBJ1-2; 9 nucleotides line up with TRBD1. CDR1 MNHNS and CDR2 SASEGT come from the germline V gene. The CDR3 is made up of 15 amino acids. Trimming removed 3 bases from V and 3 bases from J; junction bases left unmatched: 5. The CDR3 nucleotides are TGTGCCAGCAGTGAGTACCGGACAGGGGACTATGGCTACACCTTC. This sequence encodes CASSEYRTGDYGYTF.

The CDR3 reads CASWALSSVRGAQYF. Written as DNA, the CDR3 is TGTGCCAGCTGGGCCCTCTCTAGCGTGCGAGGGGCCCAGTACTTC. The chain carries TRBV6-5 and TRBJ2-5; D is perhaps TRBD2 (6 bases). This CDR3 is built from 15 residues. Germline V lookup: CDR1 MNHEY, CDR2 SVGAGI. Trimming removed 8 bases at V and 9 bases at J, with 25 bases between.

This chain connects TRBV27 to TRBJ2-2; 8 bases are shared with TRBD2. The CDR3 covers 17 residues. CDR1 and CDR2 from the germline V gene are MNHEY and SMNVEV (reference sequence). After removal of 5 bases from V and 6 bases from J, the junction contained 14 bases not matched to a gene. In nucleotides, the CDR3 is TGTGCCAGCAGTACGCCCCGGACTAGCAGGCACCCCGGGGAGCTGTTTTTT. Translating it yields CASSTPRTSRHPGELFF.

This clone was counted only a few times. The CDR3 loop reads CSVLPGREQYF. For the CDR3, the DNA is TGCAGCGTTCTTCCCGGGCGGGAGCAGTACTTC. The rearrangement links TRBV29-1 to TRBJ2-7; D ambiguous. Germline V CDR1 and CDR2: SQVTM, ANQGSEA. V was clipped by 5 bases and J by 7 bases, with 12 bases between them. CDR3 length: 11 amino acids.

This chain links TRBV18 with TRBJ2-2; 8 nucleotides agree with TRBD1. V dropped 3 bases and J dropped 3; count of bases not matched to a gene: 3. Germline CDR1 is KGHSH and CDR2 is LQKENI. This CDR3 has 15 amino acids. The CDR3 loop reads CASSPTGGDTGELFF. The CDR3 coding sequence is TGTGCCAGCTCACCCACAGGGGGAGACACCGGGGAGCTGTTTTTT.

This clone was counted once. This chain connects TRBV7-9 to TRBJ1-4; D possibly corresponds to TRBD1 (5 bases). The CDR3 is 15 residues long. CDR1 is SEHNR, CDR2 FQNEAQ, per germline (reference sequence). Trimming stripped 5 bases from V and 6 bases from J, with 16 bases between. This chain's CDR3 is CASSRVRGNYEKLFF. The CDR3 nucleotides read TGTGCCAGCAGCCGTGTCCGGGGGAATTATGAAAAACTGTTTTTT.

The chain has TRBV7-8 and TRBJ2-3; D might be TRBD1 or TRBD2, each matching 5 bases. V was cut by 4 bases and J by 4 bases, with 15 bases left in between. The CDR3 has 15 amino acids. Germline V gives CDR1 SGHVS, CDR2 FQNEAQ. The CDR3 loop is CASSSGSRVSDTQYF. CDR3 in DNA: TGTGCCAGCAGCTCGGGGAGCAGGGTGTCAGATACGCAGTATTTT.

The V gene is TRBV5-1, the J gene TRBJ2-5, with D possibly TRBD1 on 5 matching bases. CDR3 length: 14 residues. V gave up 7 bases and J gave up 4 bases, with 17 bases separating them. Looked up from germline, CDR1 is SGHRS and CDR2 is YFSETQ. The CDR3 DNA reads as TGCGCCAGCCGCAGGGTTGGCCCCCCAGAGACCCAGTACTTC. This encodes CASRRVGPPETQYF.

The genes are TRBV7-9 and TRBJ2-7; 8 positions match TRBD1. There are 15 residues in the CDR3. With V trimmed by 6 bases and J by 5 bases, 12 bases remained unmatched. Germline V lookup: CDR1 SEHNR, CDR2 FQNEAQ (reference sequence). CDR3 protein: CASRNDGQGFHEQYF. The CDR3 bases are TGTGCCAGCAGAAATGACGGACAGGGCTTTCACGAGCAGTACTTC.

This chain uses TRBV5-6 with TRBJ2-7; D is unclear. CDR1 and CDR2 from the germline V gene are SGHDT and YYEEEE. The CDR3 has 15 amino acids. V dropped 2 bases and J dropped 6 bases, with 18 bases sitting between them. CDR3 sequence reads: CASSFLSLGVGEQYF. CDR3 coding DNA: TGTGCCAGCAGCTTCTTATCCTTAGGAGTGGGCGAGCAGTACTTC.

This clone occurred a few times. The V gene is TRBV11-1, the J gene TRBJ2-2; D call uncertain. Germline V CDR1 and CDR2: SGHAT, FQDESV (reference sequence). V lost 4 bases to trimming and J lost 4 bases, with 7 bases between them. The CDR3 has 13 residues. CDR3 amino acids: CASSSITTGELFF. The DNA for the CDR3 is TGTGCCAGCAGCTCTATCACCACCGGGGAGCTGTTTTTT. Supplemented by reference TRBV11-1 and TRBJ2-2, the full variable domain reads EAEVAQSPRYKITEKSQAVAFWCDPISGHATLYWYRQILGQGPELLVQFQDESVVDDSQLPKDRFSAERLKGVDSTLKIQPAELGDSAMYLCASSSITTGELFFGEGSRLTVL.